This T cell receptor (beta chain) was recovered during a study of blood T cell repertoires in COVID-19. Study-level background: Specimens from acute and convalescent COVID-19 originated in the United States, Italy and Spain. The cDNA or gDNA used as material had been derived from T cells, B-cell-depleted T cells, or PBMCs.

Per the original data handling: Amplified reference gene primers provided the basis for estimating nucleated cell counts. Sequencing used immunoSEQ multiplex PCR; TCRdb keeps in-frame clones, though not all of them. For V, J and clone size, that table is used; D and trimming come from the DNA. The data contain 40,000 to 50,000 clones, around 90% of them seen just once; the ten biggest clones take up under 4.5%. V gave up 2 bases and J gave up 0 bases; unmatched junction bases: 4. Per germline, CDR1 MNHNS and CDR2 SASEGT. CDR3 length: 15 residues. The TCR comes from a human donor in a cohort sampled during active COVID-19. The source material was peripheral blood. V is TRBV6-1 and J is TRBJ2-7; TRBD2 matches 7 bases. CDR3 in amino acids: CASSEQGGSSYEQYF. CDR3 DNA: TGTGCCAGCAGTGAACAGGGCGGGAGCTCCTACGAGCAGTACTTC.